The 16 T cell receptor beta chains reported below all come from one sample, sequenced in a study of T-cell reconstitution after alpha-beta-depleted transplantation in children. Preparing the TCRbeta library involved the use of unique molecular identifiers. TCRdb reanalysed the PCR reads using MiXCR and keeps one entry per CDR3 protein. The sample consists of some 290,000 distinct CDR3 sequences, approximately 9.8% of them appearing once. Sequencing used PBMCs from the stem cell graft donor, obtained from the stem cell graft. These receptors were collected from a human donor who donated a stem cell graft to a child with SCID.

This clonotype came up a few times. This chain joins TRBV5-6 and TRBJ2-1; TRBD2 might be the D (6 bases). The CDR3 is 13 residues long. V dropped 4 bases and J dropped 9 bases, with 14 bases sitting between them. Germline loops: CDR1 SGHDT, CDR2 YYEEEE. Written as DNA, the CDR3 is TGTGCCAGCAGCCTAACTAGCACCCCTGAGCAGTTCTTC. Encoded protein: CASSLTSTPEQFF.

Many counts were recorded for this clonotype. This chain connects TRBV27 to TRBJ1-4, with D perhaps TRBD1 (6 bases). The germline V gene has CDR1 MNHEY and CDR2 SMNVEV (reference sequence). This CDR3 is built from 15 residues. With 5 bases removed from V and 5 bases from J, the gap between germline ends came to 15 bases. In DNA form, the CDR3 reads TGTGCCAGCAGTAGGTCAGGGGTACTCAATGAAAAACTGTTTTTT. The encoded protein is CASSRSGVLNEKLFF.

The chain couples TRBV10-1 to TRBJ2-5, with 7 nucleotides matching TRBD2. V shed 7 bases and J 13 bases; nucleotides not matched to a gene: 12. Per the germline V gene, CDR1 is WNHNN and CDR2 is SYGVQD (reference sequence). The length of the CDR3 is 12 residues. The CDR3 bases are TGCGCCAGCATTACCGGGACTACTCTCGCGTACTTC. Translating gives CASITGTTLAYF.

This clonotype occurred many times. The CDR3 bases are TGTGCCAGCAGTCCCACGAGGGGTTCCTACGAGCAGTACTTC. As protein: CASSPTRGSYEQYF. The chain uses TRBV12-3 or TRBV12-4 and TRBJ2-7; either TRBD1 or TRBD2 may fit D (5 bases each). The CDR3 sequence is 14 residues long. V gave up 5 bases and J gave up 1 base, with 12 bases separating them.

This clonotype showed up just a few times. This sequence joins TRBV7-2 and TRBJ2-1; D gene unclear. The CDR3 extends over 16 amino acids. CDR1 SGHTA and CDR2 FQGNSA come from the germline V gene. Deletions cut 1 base from V and 2 bases from J, with 12 bases between. The CDR3 loop is CASSLVIETPYNEQFF. The DNA of the CDR3 is TGTGCCAGCAGCTTAGTTATAGAGACACCCTACAATGAGCAGTTCTTC. The full variable domain, completed using reference TRBV7-2 and TRBJ2-1, is GAGVSQSPSNKVTEKGKDVELRCDPISGHTALYWYRQSLGQGLEFLIYFQGNSAPDKSGLPSDRFSAERTGGSVSTLTIQRTQQEDSAVYLCASSLVIETPYNEQFFGPGTRLTVL.

This clonotype came up many times. A read error may account for a junction end that differs from germline. The chain employs TRBV10-2 and TRBJ2-7; TRBD1 matches at 7 bases. In germline, CDR1 is WSHSY, CDR2 SAAADI. The length of the CDR3 is 13 residues. The chain's CDR3 is CASRDTGAKEQHF. The CDR3 nucleotides read TGCGCCAGCAGGGATACAGGGGCTAAGGAGCAGCACTTC.

This clonotype has a handful of counts. The chain has TRBV12-3 or TRBV12-4 and TRBJ2-5; no clear D gene. The CDR3 covers 14 residues. Trimming took off 3 bases at V and 9 bases at J, with 17 bases between the two ends. The CDR3 here is CASSFSSPTPPQYF. The CDR3 bases are TGTGCCAGCAGTTTTAGTTCTCCGACGCCCCCCCAGTACTTC.

The sample holds a few counts of this clonotype. The chain carries TRBV12-5 and TRBJ2-5; 11 bases match TRBD1. CDR1 LGHNT and CDR2 FRNRAP come from the germline V gene. The ends lost 5 bases at V and 4 bases at J; junction bases unmatched: 6. This CDR3 region has 15 residues. Here the CDR3 DNA reads TGTGCTAGTGGTGAGGACAGGGGGCGCAGAGAGACCCAGTACTTC. Translated, it gives CASGEDRGRRETQYF.

This sequence joins TRBV18 and TRBJ1-2; D is undetermined. Germline loops: CDR1 KGHSH, CDR2 LQKENI. The CDR3 runs to 15 residues. Deletions cut 3 bases from V and 3 bases from J, with 14 bases between. CDR3 bases: TGTGCCAGCTCACCCTTAAAATGGATTTACTATGGCTACACCTTC. Translated, it gives CASSPLKWIYYGYTF.

Many counts were recorded for this clonotype. The rearrangement joins TRBV5-1 to TRBJ2-7; a weak D match, TRBD1 (5 bases). The germline V and J ends were trimmed by 0 bases and 3 bases, with 10 bases remaining between them. This CDR3 region has 14 residues. Germline CDR1 and CDR2: SGHRS and YFSETQ. The CDR3 reads CASSLAVGVYEQYF. The DNA of the CDR3 is TGCGCCAGCAGCTTGGCCGTAGGGGTCTACGAGCAGTACTTC.

The table lists this clonotype with a few counts. The chain links TRBV20-1 to TRBJ2-4; TRBD1 matches at 7 bases. This CDR3 is 18 amino acids long. The ends lost 4 bases at V and 3 bases at J; junction bases unmatched: 18. Germline V CDR1 and CDR2: DFQATT, SNEGSKA (reference sequence). The CDR3 DNA reads as TGCAGTGCTACCAGGGGAAATCCGGGACAGACCTTCAAAAACATTCAGTACTTC. Translation: CSATRGNPGQTFKNIQYF.

The chain joins TRBV2 to TRBJ2-2; TRBD2 matches 9 bases. The CDR3 loop spans 16 amino acids. The V gene end was trimmed by 4 bases and the J gene end by 7 bases; junction bases not matched to a gene: 10. Looked up from germline, CDR1 is SNHLY and CDR2 is FYNNEI. The CDR3 loop reads CASSGARLAGSGELFF. CDR3 sequence (DNA): TGTGCCAGCAGTGGGGCAAGGCTAGCGGGGAGCGGGGAGCTGTTTTTT. The full variable domain, completed using reference TRBV2 and TRBJ2-2, is EPEVTQTPSHQVTQMGQEVILRCVPISNHLYFYWYRQILGQKVEFLVSFYNNEISEKSEIFDDQFSVERPDGSNFTLKIRSTKLEDSAMYFCASSGARLAGSGELFFGEGSRLTVL.

This clonotype appeared many times. The chain is built from TRBV19 and TRBJ2-3; no definite D call. V lost 6 bases and J lost 2, with 6 bases in between. From germline, CDR1 is LNHDA and CDR2 SQIVND (reference sequence). The CDR3 sequence is 12 residues long. Here the CDR3 DNA reads TGTGCCAGTAGCACAACCACAGATACGCAGTATTTT. Translating gives CASSTTTDTQYF.

About this clonotype itself: This clone may be a read error of a much larger clone one base away. The chain links TRBV10-3 to TRBJ2-5; D possibly corresponds to TRBD2 (6 bases). The germline gives CDR1 ENHRY, CDR2 SYGVKD. CDR3 size: 13 residues. Here the CDR3 DNA reads TGTGCCATCAGGGGGGACTTTCCAGAGACCCAGTGCTTC. It is translated as CAIRGDFPETQCF.

The chain is built from TRBV9 and TRBJ2-1, with TRBD2 matching 8 bases. Germline V gene sequence: CDR1 SGDLS, CDR2 YYNGEE. The V and J ends lost 4 bases and 1 base, in that order; junction bases with no gene match: 4. This CDR3 is built from 15 residues. The CDR3 region is CASSPRLASYNEQFF. The CDR3 DNA reads TGTGCCAGCAGCCCCCGACTAGCGTCCTACAATGAGCAGTTCTTC. Together with reference TRBV9 and TRBJ2-1, the CDR3 gives the full variable domain: DSGVTQTPKHLITATGQRVTLRCSPRSGDLSVYWYQQSLDQGLQFLIQYYNGEERAKGNILERFSAQQFPDLHSELNLSSLELGDSALYFCASSPRLASYNEQFFGPGTRLTVL.

On this clonotype itself: The junction departs from germline at one end; a sequencing error may be responsible. The chain employs TRBV7-2 and TRBJ2-5; 7 bases are shared with TRBD2. The CDR3 loop spans 12 amino acids. Germline assignment: CDR1 SGHTA and CDR2 FQGNSA. In DNA, the CDR3 is TGTGCCAGCAGCTTAGCGAGCGGGGTTTCCGACTTC. Protein product: CASSLASGVSDF.